These T cell receptor beta chains were read from a single sample in a study of cytomegalovirus exposure and HLA in healthy donors. TCRdb's table, derived via immunoSEQ multiplex PCR, lists solely in-frame clones and lacks some. In the table there are 120,000 or so clones, roughly 76% of which are singletons. Sequencing used PBMCs. These receptors came from a woman aged 50 to 65 in good health and CMV-seronegative. CDR3s include the opening cysteine and the closing phenylalanine or tryptophan. Fields, in order: J gene, V gene, clone size, D gene, CDR3 DNA, CDR3 protein. A D gene is named only where the DNA matches it firmly. A clone size is listed for some rows: how often the clone was seen (once, few, many), or a class if it is expanded.

>TRBJ2-1|TRBV25-1|NA|TRBD2
TGTGCCAGCAGTTCGGGACTAGCGGGCGCTTTGGGTGAGCAGTTCTTC
CASSSGLAGALGEQFF
>TRBJ1-6|TRBV7-8|NA|NA
TGTGCCAGCAGCTCGACCTACCCCCAAGCGACGGGTTCACCCCTCCACTTT
CASSSTYPQATGSPLHF
>TRBJ2-2|TRBV7-3|NA|TRBD1
TGTGCCAGCAGCCCGACGGGACAGGGGTCCGGGGAGCTGTTTTTT
CASSPTGQGSGELFF
>TRBJ2-5|TRBV29-1|once|TRBD2
TGCAGCGTGGCCGGGACTAGCGGGAGGGGAAAACAAGAGACCCAGTACTTC
CSVAGTSGRGKQETQYF
>TRBJ2-3|TRBV19|NA|TRBD2
TGTGCCAGTAGTGCACTAGCGGGAGTTACAGATACGCAGTATTTT
CASSALAGVTDTQYF
>TRBJ2-3|TRBV5-5|NA|TRBD2
TGTGCCAGCAGCTTGGCTCCGGGACTAGCGGGAGAGGGGACAGATACGCAGTATTTT
CASSLAPGLAGEGTDTQYF
>TRBJ2-7|TRBV7-2|NA|TRBD1
TGTGCCAGCAGCTTAACCCGGGGACAGGGGGCTGGAGAGCAGTACTTC
CASSLTRGQGAGEQYF
>TRBJ2-7|TRBV5-5|few|NA
TGTGCCAGCAGCCGGGCGTTGCGGGGACGTGGTAGTTACGAGCAGTACTTC
CASSRALRGRGSYEQYF
>TRBJ2-7|TRBV5-6|few|TRBD1
TGTGCCAGCAGCTTCACGACAGGGTTCGAGCAGTACTTC
CASSFTTGFEQYF
>TRBJ2-7|TRBV4-2|NA|TRBD2
TGTGCCAGCAGCCGACTAGCGGGGGAGAACTACGAGCAGTACTTC
CASSRLAGENYEQYF
>TRBJ2-7|TRBV9|NA|NA
TGTGCCAGCAGCGTAGCGGCGTCTAGCTCCTACGAGCAGTACTTC
CASSVAASSSYEQYF
>TRBJ2-1|TRBV4-2|NA|TRBD1
TGTGCCAGCAGCCCAATAGACAGGGTGGATTCCTACAATGAGCAGTTCTTC
CASSPIDRVDSYNEQFF
>TRBJ1-1|TRBV15|few|TRBD1
TGTGCCACCAGACGGGACAGGGGGAACACTGAAGCTTTCTTT
CATRRDRGNTEAFF
>TRBJ1-1|TRBV30|NA|TRBD1
TGTGCCTGGGACAGGGGGCGCCAGGAGAACACTGAAGCTTTCTTT
CAWDRGRQENTEAFF
>TRBJ2-3|TRBV5-4|NA|NA
TGTGCCAGCAGCTTCACTACCACAGATACGCAGTATTTT
CASSFTTTDTQYF
>TRBJ2-3|TRBV6-4|NA|TRBD1
TGTGCCATCAGTGAAATGGGACAGGGAACAGATACGCAGTATTTT
CAISEMGQGTDTQYF
>TRBJ2-2|TRBV7-9|NA|TRBD1
TGTTCCAGCAGCCAAGGACAGGGCTTCACCGGGGAGCTGTTTTTT
CSSSQGQGFTGELFF
>TRBJ1-2|TRBV27|NA|NA
TGTGCCAGCAGGGACAGCTACTATGGCTACACCTTC
CASRDSYYGYTF
>TRBJ1-6|TRBV6-5|NA|NA
TGTGCCAGCCTCGAGGGAGGGGTTGGTAATTCACCCCTCCACTTT
CASLEGGVGNSPLHF
>TRBJ1-1|TRBV4-2|NA|NA
TGTGCCAGCAGCCCGCGACACGATAACACTGAAGCTTTCTTT
CASSPRHDNTEAFF
>TRBJ2-1|TRBV9|NA|NA
TGTGCCAGCAGCGTAGGGGGCCGAAACAATGAGCAGTTCTTC
CASSVGGRNNEQFF
>TRBJ2-5|TRBV7-2|NA|NA
TGTGCCACCACTCTCAGTACAGACACCCGAGAGACCCAGTACTTC
CATTLSTDTRETQYF
>TRBJ2-7|TRBV7-9|NA|NA
TGTTCCAGCAGCGTAAACTACGAGCAGTACTTC
CSSSVNYEQYF